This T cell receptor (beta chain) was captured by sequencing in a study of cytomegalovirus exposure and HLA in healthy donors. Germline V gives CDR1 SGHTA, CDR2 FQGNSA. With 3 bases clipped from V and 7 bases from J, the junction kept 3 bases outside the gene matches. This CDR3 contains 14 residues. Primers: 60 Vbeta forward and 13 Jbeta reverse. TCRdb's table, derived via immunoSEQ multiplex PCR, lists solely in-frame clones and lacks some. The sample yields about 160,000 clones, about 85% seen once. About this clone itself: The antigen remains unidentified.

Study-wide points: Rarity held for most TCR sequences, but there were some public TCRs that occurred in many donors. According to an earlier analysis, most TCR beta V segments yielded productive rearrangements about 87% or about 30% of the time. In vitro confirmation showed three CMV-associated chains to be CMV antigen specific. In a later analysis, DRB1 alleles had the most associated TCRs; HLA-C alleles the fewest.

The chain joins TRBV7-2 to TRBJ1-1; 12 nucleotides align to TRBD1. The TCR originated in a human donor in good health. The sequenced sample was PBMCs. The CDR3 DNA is TGTGCCAGCAGCTTGGGACAGGGGGCCGGTGAAGCTTTCTTT. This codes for CASSLGQGAGEAFF.